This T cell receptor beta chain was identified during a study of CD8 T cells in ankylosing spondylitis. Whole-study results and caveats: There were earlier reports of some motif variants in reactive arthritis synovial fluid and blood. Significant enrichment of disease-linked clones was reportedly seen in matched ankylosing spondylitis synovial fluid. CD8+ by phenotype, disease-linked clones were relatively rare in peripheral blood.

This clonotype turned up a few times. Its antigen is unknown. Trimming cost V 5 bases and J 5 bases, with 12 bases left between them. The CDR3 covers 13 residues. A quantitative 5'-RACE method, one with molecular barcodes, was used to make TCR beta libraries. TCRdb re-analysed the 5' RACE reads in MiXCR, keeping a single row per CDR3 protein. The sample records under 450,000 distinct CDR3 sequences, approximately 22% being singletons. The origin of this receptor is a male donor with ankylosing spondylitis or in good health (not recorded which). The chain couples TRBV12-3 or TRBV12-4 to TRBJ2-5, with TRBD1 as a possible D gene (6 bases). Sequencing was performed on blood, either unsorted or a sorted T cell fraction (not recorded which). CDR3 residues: CASSTGTYETQYF. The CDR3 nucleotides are TGTGCCAGCAGTACCGGGACATACGAGACCCAGTACTTC.